The source of this T cell receptor beta chain is a study of blood T cell repertoires in COVID-19. Looking at the study overall: The United States, Italy and Spain provided the acute and convalescent COVID-19 samples.

Authors' data handling: Using reference gene primer amplification, nucleated cell counts were estimated. TCRdb's table, derived via immunoSEQ multiplex PCR, lists solely in-frame clones and lacks some. The D gene and trimming were derived from the DNA, and the V and J assignments and clone size from that table. The data show around 180,000 clones, roughly 79% seen once. The CDR3 runs 12 residues. Trimming stripped 4 bases from V and 7 bases from J, with 10 bases between. Germline V CDR1 and CDR2: MDHEN, SYDVKM. V is TRBV28 and J is TRBJ1-2; D unclear. Sequencing input: peripheral blood. This sequence originates from a man aged 55 to 70 with active or convalescent COVID-19. The CDR3 sequence: CASSSGSSGYTF. Here the CDR3 DNA reads TGTGCCAGCAGTTCAGGCAGCTCTGGCTACACCTTC.